This T cell receptor beta chain is from a study of cytomegalovirus exposure and HLA in healthy donors. PCR used 60 Vbeta primers and 13 Jbeta primers. Profiled with immunoSEQ multiplex PCR; TCRdb holds only in-frame clones, not every one. The data show about 96,000 clones, 64% seen once. The CDR3 is 15 residues long. The germline V and J ends were trimmed by 1 base and 4 bases, with 11 bases remaining between them. Germline loops: CDR1 SGHNT, CDR2 YENEEA. The sample holds one count of this clone. Its antigen is not identified. Study results and caveats: TCR beta V- and J-gene trimming was later associated with a missense DCLRE1C variant.

The TCR was taken from a man in his 60s in good health and CMV-seronegative. The sequenced sample was PBMCs. This chain uses TRBV11-3 with TRBJ1-3; D gene uncertain. The CDR3 bases are TGTGCCAGCAGCTTAGCCGGAGAAGCCGGAAACACCATATATTTT. This encodes CASSLAGEAGNTIYF.